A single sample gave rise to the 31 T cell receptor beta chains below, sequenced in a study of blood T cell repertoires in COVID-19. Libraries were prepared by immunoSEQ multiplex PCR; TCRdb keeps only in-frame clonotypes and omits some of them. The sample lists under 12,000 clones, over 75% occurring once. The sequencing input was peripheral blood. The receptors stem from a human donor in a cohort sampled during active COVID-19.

The CDR3 nucleotides are TGCGCCAGCAGCTTGGGGAGCGGGGGTCTCTACAATGAGCAGTTCTTC. Translated: CASSLGSGGLYNEQFF. The chain carries TRBV5-1 and TRBJ2-1, with 8 bases identical to TRBD2. Trimming took 0 bases from V and 3 from J; bases not matched to a gene: 5. The CDR3 covers 16 residues. Germline-derived CDR1 and CDR2 are SGHRS and YFSETQ. The whole variable domain, remainder taken from reference TRBV5-1 and TRBJ2-1, is KAGVTQTPRYLIKTRGQQVTLSCSPISGHRSVSWYQQTPGQGLQFLFEYFSETQRNKGNFPGRFSGRQFSNSRSEMNVSTLELGDSALYLCASSLGSGGLYNEQFFGPGTRLTVL.

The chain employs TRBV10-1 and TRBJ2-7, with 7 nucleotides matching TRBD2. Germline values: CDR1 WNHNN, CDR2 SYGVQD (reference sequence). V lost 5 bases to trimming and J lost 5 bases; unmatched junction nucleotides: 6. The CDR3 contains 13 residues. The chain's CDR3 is CASSRSGSNEQYF. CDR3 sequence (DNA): TGCGCCAGCAGTCGTAGCGGGTCAAACGAGCAGTACTTC.

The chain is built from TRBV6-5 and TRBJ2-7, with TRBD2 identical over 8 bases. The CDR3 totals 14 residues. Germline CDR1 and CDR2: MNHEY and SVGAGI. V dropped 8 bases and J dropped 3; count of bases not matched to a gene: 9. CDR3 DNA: TGTGCCAGCCATGGTCTAGCGGGCCTCTACGAGCAGTACTTC. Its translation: CASHGLAGLYEQYF.

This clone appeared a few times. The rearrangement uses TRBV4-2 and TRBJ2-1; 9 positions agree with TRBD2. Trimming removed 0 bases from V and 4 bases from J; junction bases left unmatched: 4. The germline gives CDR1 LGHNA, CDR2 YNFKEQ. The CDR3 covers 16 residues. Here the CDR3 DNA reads TGTGCCAGCAGCCAAGATGGCGGGAGGGTGTACAATGAGCAGTTCTTC. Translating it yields CASSQDGGRVYNEQFF.

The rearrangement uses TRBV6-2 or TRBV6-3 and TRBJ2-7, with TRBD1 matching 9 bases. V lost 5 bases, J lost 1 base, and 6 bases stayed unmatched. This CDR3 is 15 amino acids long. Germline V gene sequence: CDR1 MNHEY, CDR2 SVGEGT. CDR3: CASSQGQGRSYEQYF. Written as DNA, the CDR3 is TGTGCCAGCAGTCAGGGACAGGGTAGGTCCTACGAGCAGTACTTC.

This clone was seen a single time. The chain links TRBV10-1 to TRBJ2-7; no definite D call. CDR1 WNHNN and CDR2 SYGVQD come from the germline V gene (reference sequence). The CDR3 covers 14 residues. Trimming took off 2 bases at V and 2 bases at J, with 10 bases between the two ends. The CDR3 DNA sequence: TGCGCCAGCAGTGAGACAGACGGTCCCTACGAGCAGTACTTC. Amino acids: CASSETDGPYEQYF.

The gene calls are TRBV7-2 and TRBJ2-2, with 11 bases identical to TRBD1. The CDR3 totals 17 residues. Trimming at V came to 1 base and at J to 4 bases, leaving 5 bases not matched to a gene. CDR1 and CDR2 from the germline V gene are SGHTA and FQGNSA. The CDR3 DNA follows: TGTGCCAGCAGCTTAGTGGGACAGGGGGTAGGCACCGGGGAGCTGTTTTTT. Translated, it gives CASSLVGQGVGTGELFF.

CDR3 DNA: TGTGCCACCAAGGGGACAGGGGACGGCTACACCTTC. It translates to CATKGTGDGYTF. The chain employs TRBV24-1 and TRBJ1-2; 10 bases align to TRBD1. V shed 8 bases, J shed 8 bases, and the junction held 4 bases outside the gene matches. The germline V gene has CDR1 KGHDR and CDR2 SFDVKD. CDR3 length: 12 amino acids.

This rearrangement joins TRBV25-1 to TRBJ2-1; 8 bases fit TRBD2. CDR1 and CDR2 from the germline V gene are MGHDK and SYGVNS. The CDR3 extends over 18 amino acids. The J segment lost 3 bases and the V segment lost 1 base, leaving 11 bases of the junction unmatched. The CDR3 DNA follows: TGTGCCAGCAGTGAATTGGTTAGCGGGAATGGATACTACAATGAGCAGTTCTTC. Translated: CASSELVSGNGYYNEQFF.

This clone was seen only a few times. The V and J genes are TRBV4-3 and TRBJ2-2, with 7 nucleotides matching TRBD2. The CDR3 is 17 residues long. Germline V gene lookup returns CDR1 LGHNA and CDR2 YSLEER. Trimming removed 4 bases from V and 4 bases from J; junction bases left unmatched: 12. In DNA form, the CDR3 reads TGCGCCAGCAGCCCCCTGCTGTCGGGAGGAGTCACCGGGGAGCTGTTTTTT. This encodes CASSPLLSGGVTGELFF.

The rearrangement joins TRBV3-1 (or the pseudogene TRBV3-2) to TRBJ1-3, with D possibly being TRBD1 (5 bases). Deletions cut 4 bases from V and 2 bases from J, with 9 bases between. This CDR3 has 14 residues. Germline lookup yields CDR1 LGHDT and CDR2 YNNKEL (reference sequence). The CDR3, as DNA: TGTGCCAGCAGCCCCAGGGTTCCTGGAAACACCATATATTTT. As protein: CASSPRVPGNTIYF.

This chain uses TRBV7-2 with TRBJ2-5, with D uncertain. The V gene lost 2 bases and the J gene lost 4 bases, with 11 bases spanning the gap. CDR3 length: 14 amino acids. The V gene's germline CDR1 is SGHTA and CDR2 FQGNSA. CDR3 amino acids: CASSLTSTVETQYF. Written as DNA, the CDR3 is TGTGCCAGCAGCTTAACTTCCACGGTAGAGACCCAGTACTTC.

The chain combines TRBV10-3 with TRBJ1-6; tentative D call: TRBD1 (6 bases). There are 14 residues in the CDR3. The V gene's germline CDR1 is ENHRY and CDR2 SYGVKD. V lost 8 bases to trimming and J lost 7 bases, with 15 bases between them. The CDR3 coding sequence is TGTGCCATCGGCGAGGGGGTACCGAATTCACCCCTCCACTTT. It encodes CAIGEGVPNSPLHF.

This CDR3 reads CASMTSGTDSYGYTF. CDR3 in DNA: TGTGCCAGTATGACCTCCGGGACAGATTCCTATGGCTACACCTTC. The chain employs TRBV19 and TRBJ1-2; 7 bases agree with TRBD1. Germline loops: CDR1 LNHDA, CDR2 SQIVND (reference sequence). The CDR3 has 15 amino acids. Trimming removed 7 bases from V and 4 bases from J; junction bases left unmatched: 12.

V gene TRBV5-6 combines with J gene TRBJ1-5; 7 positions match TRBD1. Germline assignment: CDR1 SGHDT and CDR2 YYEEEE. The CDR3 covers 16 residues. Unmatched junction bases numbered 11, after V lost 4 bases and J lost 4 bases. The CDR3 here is CASSEFNRGRNQPQHF. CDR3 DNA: TGTGCCAGCAGCGAGTTTAACAGGGGCAGGAATCAGCCCCAGCATTTT.

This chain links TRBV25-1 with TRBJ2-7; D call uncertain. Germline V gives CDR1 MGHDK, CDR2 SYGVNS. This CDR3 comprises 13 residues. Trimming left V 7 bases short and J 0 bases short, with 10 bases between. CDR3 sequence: CASTSYLSYEQYF. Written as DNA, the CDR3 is TGTGCCAGCACTTCGTATCTCTCCTACGAGCAGTACTTC.

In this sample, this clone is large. This chain's CDR3 is CASSELLGEGQPQHF. The DNA for the CDR3 is TGTGCCAGCAGTGAATTGCTGGGGGAGGGCCAGCCCCAGCATTTT. The chain couples TRBV25-1 to TRBJ1-5; D may be TRBD1 (5 bases). The V end was cut by 1 base, the J end by 7 bases, with 14 bases between. The length of the CDR3 is 15 residues. The germline V gene encodes CDR1 MGHDK and CDR2 SYGVNS.

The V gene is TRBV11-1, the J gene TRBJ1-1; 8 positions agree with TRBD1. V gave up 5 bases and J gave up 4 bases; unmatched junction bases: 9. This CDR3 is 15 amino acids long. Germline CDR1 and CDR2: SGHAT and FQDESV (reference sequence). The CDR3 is CASSPGQAQRTEAFF. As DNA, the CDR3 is TGTGCCAGCAGCCCGGGACAGGCGCAACGCACTGAAGCTTTCTTT. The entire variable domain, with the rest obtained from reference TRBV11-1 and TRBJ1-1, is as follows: EAEVAQSPRYKITEKSQAVAFWCDPISGHATLYWYRQILGQGPELLVQFQDESVVDDSQLPKDRFSAERLKGVDSTLKIQPAELGDSAMYLCASSPGQAQRTEAFFGQGTRLTVV.

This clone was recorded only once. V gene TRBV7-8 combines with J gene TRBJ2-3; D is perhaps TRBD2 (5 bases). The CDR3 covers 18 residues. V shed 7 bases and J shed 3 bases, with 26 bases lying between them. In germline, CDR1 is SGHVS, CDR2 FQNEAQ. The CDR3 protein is CASTPFQDSGLGTDTQYF. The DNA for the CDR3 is TGTGCCAGCACCCCTTTCCAGGACTCCGGCCTGGGGACAGATACGCAGTATTTT.

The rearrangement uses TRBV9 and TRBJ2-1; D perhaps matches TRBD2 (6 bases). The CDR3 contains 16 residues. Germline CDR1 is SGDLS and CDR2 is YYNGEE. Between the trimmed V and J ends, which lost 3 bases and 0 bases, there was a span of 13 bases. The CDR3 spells CASSAPRGYSYNEQFF. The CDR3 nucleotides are TGTGCCAGCAGCGCCCCGCGGGGCTACTCCTACAATGAGCAGTTCTTC.

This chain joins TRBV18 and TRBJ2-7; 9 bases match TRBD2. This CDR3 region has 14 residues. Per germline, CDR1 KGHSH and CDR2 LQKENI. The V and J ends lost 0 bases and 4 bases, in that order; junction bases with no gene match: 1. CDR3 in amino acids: CASSPPGLAYEQYF. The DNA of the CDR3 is TGTGCCAGCTCACCACCGGGACTAGCTTACGAGCAGTACTTC.

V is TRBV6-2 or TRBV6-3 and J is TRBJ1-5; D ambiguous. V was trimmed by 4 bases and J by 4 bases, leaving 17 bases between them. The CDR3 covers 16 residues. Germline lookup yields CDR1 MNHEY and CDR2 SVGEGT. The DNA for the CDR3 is TGTGCCAGCAGTTCAATATACAACAGACGTAATCAGCCCCAGCATTTT. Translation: CASSSIYNRRNQPQHF.

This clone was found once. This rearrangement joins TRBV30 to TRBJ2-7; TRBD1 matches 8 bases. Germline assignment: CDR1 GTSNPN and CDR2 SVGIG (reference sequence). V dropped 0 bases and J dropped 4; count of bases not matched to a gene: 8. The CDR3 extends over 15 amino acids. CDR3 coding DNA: TGTGCCTGGAGTGTAGTACAGGGGGTAACGTACGAGCAGTACTTC. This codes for CAWSVVQGVTYEQYF.

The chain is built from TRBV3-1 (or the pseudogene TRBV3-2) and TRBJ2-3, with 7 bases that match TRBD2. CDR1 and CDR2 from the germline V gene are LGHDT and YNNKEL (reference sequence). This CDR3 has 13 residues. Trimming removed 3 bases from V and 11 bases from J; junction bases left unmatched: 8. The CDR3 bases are TGTGCCAGCAGCCAGTGGTTGAGGGAGGGGCAGTATTTT. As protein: CASSQWLREGQYF.

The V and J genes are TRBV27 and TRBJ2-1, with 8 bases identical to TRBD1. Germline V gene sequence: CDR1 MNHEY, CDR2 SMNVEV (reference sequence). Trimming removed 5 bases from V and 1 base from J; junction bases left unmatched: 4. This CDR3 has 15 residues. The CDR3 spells CASSLTGGSYNEQFF. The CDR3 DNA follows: TGTGCCAGCAGTCTCACAGGGGGATCCTACAATGAGCAGTTCTTC.

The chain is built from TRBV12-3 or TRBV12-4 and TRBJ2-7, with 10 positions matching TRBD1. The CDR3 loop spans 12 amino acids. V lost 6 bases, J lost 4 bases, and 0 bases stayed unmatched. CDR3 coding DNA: TGTGCCAGCAGGGGACAGGGGTACGAGCAGTACTTC. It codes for CASRGQGYEQYF.

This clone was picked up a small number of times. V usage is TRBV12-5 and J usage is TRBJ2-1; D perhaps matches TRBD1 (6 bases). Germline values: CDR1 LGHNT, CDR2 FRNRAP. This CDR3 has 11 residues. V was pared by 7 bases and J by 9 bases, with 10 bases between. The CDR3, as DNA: TGTGCTAGTGCCGAACAGGGTGAGCAGTTCTTC. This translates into CASAEQGEQFF.

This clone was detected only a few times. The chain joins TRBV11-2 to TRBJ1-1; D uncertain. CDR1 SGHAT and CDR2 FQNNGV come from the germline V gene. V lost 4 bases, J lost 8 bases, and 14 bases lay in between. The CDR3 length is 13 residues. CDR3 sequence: CASSSGGVIEAFF. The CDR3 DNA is TGTGCCAGCAGCTCCGGAGGCGTGATAGAAGCTTTCTTT.

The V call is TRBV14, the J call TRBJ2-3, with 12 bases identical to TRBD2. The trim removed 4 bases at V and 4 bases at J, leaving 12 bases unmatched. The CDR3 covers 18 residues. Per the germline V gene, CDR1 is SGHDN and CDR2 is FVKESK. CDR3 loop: CASSRPRLAGGLADTQYF. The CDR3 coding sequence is TGTGCCAGCAGCCGACCGCGGCTAGCGGGAGGGTTGGCAGATACGCAGTATTTT.

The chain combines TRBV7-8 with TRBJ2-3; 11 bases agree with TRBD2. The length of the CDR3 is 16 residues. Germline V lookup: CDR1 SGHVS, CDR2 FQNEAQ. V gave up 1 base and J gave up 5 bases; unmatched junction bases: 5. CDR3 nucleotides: TGTGCCAGCAGCTTAGTAGCGGGAGGGCCGGTAGATACGCAGTATTTT. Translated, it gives CASSLVAGGPVDTQYF.

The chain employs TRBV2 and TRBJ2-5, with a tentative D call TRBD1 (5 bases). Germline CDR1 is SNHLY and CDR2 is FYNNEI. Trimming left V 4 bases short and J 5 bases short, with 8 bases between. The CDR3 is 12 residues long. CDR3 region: CASSGQRETQYF. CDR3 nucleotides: TGTGCCAGCAGTGGACAGAGGGAGACCCAGTACTTC.